This paragraph reports one TCR beta chain. Its cognate antigen is unknown. This sample was included in a study of regulatory T cells in long-lasting Graves disease. HTBI primers from iRepertoire and Arm-PCR of CDR3 regions yielded the TCR beta libraries. MiXCR was run by TCRdb on the multiplex PCR reads, yielding one entry per CDR3 protein. Altogether fewer than 550,000 distinct CDR3 sequences are present, about 15% being singletons, with the ten largest covering 20% to 25%. Time point reported: newly diagnosed GD, antithyroid drugs for less than 3 months. Generation of the TCR library employed RNA extracted from PBMCs. Study observations and caveats: Less diverse TCR repertoires were seen in persistent Graves' patients than in newly diagnosed ones.

The CDR3 sequence is 18 residues long. Trimming cost V 1 base and J 3 bases; bases outside gene matches: 11. Per germline, CDR1 SNHLY and CDR2 FYNNEI. These records were also assigned to another study, of T cells in Graves' hyperthyroidism and ophthalmopathy. That paper notes: Stable hyperthyroidism and ophthalmopathy were separated using 13 V-J signatures. Ophthalmopathy was model-predicted a median roughly six months pre-onset.

Specimen: peripheral blood mononuclear cells (PBMCs), collected at new diagnosis, from a patient treated with antithyroid drugs. V usage is TRBV2 and J usage is TRBJ1-2; 10 bases are shared with TRBD1. This receptor was taken from a woman aged 35-60 years with Graves disease. The CDR3 bases are TGTGCCAGCAGTGAAGAGGACAGGGGGTCCCCTATTTACTATGGCTACACCTTC. Residues: CASSEEDRGSPIYYGYTF. Full variable domain (outside the CDR3, taken from reference TRBV2 and TRBJ1-2): EPEVTQTPSHQVTQMGQEVILRCVPISNHLYFYWYRQILGQKVEFLVSFYNNEISEKSEIFDDQFSVERPDGSNFTLKIRSTKLEDSAMYFCASSEEDRGSPIYYGYTFGSGTRLTVV.